These 24 T cell receptor beta chains were all obtained from the same sample, sequenced in a study of T cells in women clearing cervical HPV infection. TCRdb's copy holds only in-frame clones and misses some; the assay was immunoSEQ multiplex PCR. This sample carries about 21,000 clones, with 5.5% to 7% going to the ten biggest clones. Input material: blood buffy coat. The receptor set was obtained from a woman aged 18-69 years with a cervical HPV16 infection that either progressed to CIN3+ or cleared (not recorded which).

On this clone: Read sequence stops 3 residues before the CDR3 end, and the germline J gene provides the missing end. V and J are TRBV10-3 and TRBJ1-2; 7 positions agree with TRBD1. The CDR3 runs 14 residues. Trimming removed 5 bases from V and 7 bases from J; junction bases left unmatched: 10. Looked up from germline, CDR1 is ENHRY and CDR2 is SYGVKD. The CDR3: CAISLTGKGSGYTF. The part of the CDR3 DNA that was read is TGTGCCATCAGTTTGACAGGGAAGGGTAGTGGC.

According to its frequency, this clone is medium-sized. The CDR3 end is not reached by the read, which stops 3 residues before it; the germline J gene fills it in. This chain links TRBV4-2 with TRBJ2-7; D gene unclear. The CDR3 contains 12 residues. In germline, CDR1 is LGHNA, CDR2 YNFKEQ. Trimming pared 0 bases from V and 4 bases from J, leaving 4 bases between. The CDR3 here is CASSQDQYEQYF. CDR3 DNA (partial): TGTGCCAGCAGCCAAGATCAGTACGAG.

To note about this clone: The read ends 3 residues shy of where the CDR3 ends; the end is completed using the germline J gene. The rearrangement links TRBV5-1 to TRBJ2-5; TRBD2 matches 16 bases. Germline trimming cut 4 bases from V and 0 bases from J; bases unmatched to any gene: 3. Germline V lookup: CDR1 SGHRS, CDR2 YFSETQ. The CDR3 runs to 17 residues. Here the CDR3 reads CASSRGLAGGNQETQYF. CDR3 DNA, as far as it was read: TGCGCCAGCAGCAGGGGACTAGCGGGGGGGAACCAAGAGACC.

On this clone: Coverage ceases 3 residues before the CDR3 finishes, and the germline J gene fills in the end. This sequence joins TRBV13 and TRBJ2-1; 11 nucleotides align to TRBD2. Germline assignment: CDR1 PRHDT and CDR2 FYEKMQ (reference sequence). This CDR3 region has 14 residues. Trimming removed 8 bases from V and 7 bases from J; junction bases left unmatched: 7. Incomplete CDR3 DNA: TGTGCCAGCCGTCACCGACTAGCGGGAAATGAG. Encoded protein: CASRHRLAGNE. The whole CDR3 protein reads CASRHRLAGNEQFF.

Points on this clone: Germline and junction disagree at one end, which may indicate a read error. The read stops 3 residues short of the end of the CDR3; the missing end is completed from the germline J gene. The rearrangement joins TRBV4-2 to TRBJ2-3; 9 bases match TRBD2. There are 16 residues in the CDR3. Germline V CDR1 and CDR2: LGHNA, YNFKEQ. This CDR3 is CASSRKAGGPPDTQYF. CDR3 DNA (partial): TGCGCCAGCAGCCGCAAAGCGGGAGGCCCCCCAGATACG.

Details on this clone: The read halts 3 residues ahead of the CDR3 end, with the missing end drawn from the germline J gene. V gene TRBV12-3 or TRBV12-4 combines with J gene TRBJ1-6; tentatively, D is TRBD1 (6 bases). The CDR3 contains 16 residues. The V gene lost 5 bases and the J gene lost 7 bases, with 18 bases spanning the gap. The CDR3: CASSPRDAQGNSPLHF. The CDR3 DNA, read in part, is TGTGCCAGCAGTCCCCGGGACGCCCAGGGGAATTCACCC.

As for this clone: The read falls 3 residues short of the CDR3 end, and the missing part is taken from the germline J gene. This chain joins TRBV20-1 and TRBJ2-3; TRBD2 matches at 7 bases. J lost 1 base, V lost 0 bases, and 4 bases had no gene match. Germline V gene sequence: CDR1 DFQATT, CDR2 SNEGSKA (reference sequence). The CDR3 runs to 15 residues. The CDR3 reads CSARDVLAGTDTQYF. The CDR3 bases that were read are TGCAGTGCTAGAGATGTTCTAGCGGGCACAGATACG.

As concerns this clone: The observed sequence ends 3 residues before the CDR3 terminus, with the missing tail filled in from the germline J gene. The chain carries TRBV20-1 and TRBJ2-5; D might be TRBD1 or TRBD2, each matching 5 bases. The germline gives CDR1 DFQATT, CDR2 SNEGSKA (reference sequence). The length of the CDR3 is 15 residues. Trimming stripped 0 bases from V and 6 bases from J, with 17 bases between. The CDR3 DNA, read in part, is TGCAGTGCTAGAGATAGACGGAGAGGGGTCCAGACC. It encodes CSARDRRRGVQT. From start to end, the CDR3 is CSARDRRRGVQTQYF.

To note about this clone: The read comes to an end 3 residues before the CDR3 does, leaving the germline J gene to fill in the end. V gene TRBV5-1 combines with J gene TRBJ2-7, with TRBD2 matching 9 bases. Germline assignment: CDR1 SGHRS and CDR2 YFSETQ. V was clipped by 5 bases and J by 5 bases; unmatched bases: 14. The CDR3 covers 16 residues. The CDR3 here is CASSSTFSGSVDEQYF. The sequenced part of the CDR3 DNA is TGCGCCAGCAGTTCGACTTTTAGCGGGAGTGTGGACGAG.

Concerning this clone itself: The read ends 3 residues before the CDR3 terminus; that terminus is restored from the germline J gene. This chain links TRBV28 with TRBJ2-2, with 8 bases fitting TRBD1. Per germline, CDR1 MDHEN and CDR2 SYDVKM. CDR3 size: 18 residues. V was pared by 6 bases and J by 0 bases, with 12 bases of the junction left unmatched. The sequenced part of the CDR3 DNA is TGTGCCAGCAGCAACCTCAGGGGGCTCTCGCCGAACACCGGGGAG. Its translation: CASSNLRGLSPNTGE. The entire CDR3 sequence reads CASSNLRGLSPNTGELFF.

Of note for this clone: The DNA ends 3 residues before the CDR3 does, and the rest of the CDR3 is filled in from the germline J gene. The chain carries TRBV6-1 and TRBJ2-1; D is possibly TRBD2 (5 bases). CDR1 and CDR2 from the germline V gene are MNHNS and SASEGT. The CDR3 contains 15 residues. Trimming cost V 4 bases and J 4 bases, with 14 bases left between them. This CDR3 is CASSGPDERYNEQFF. Partial CDR3 DNA: TGTGCCAGCAGTGGGCCGGATGAGCGGTACAATGAG.

As for this clone: The read finishes 3 residues shy of the CDR3 end, and the germline J gene is used to complete it. The chain uses TRBV19 and TRBJ2-1; TRBD2 aligns across 9 bases. The CDR3 loop spans 15 amino acids. In germline, CDR1 is LNHDA, CDR2 SQIVND (reference sequence). V lost 6 bases and J lost 3; bases outside the gene matches: 6. CDR3 bases read: TGTGCCAGTAGAAAGGGACTAGCTGTCTACAATGAG. Its protein is CASRKGLAVYNE. The entire CDR3 sequence reads CASRKGLAVYNEQFF.

About this clone: The read finishes 3 residues shy of the CDR3 end, and the germline J gene is used to complete it. The chain couples TRBV20-1 to TRBJ2-1; D possibly corresponds to TRBD2 (7 bases). Germline CDR1 reads DFQATT; CDR2 reads SNEGSKA (reference sequence). This CDR3 has 16 residues. The V end lost 1 base, the J end lost 4 bases, and 17 bases lay between the germline ends. The DNA read from the CDR3 is TGCAGTGCTAGAGTTCGGGGGGCCCAAAAATACAATGAG. Amino acid sequence: CSARVRGAQKYNE. The complete CDR3 reads CSARVRGAQKYNEQFF.

Turning to this clone: The read terminates 3 residues ahead of where the CDR3 ends, so the germline J gene completes it. This rearrangement joins TRBV12-3 or TRBV12-4 to TRBJ2-1; TRBD2 agrees at 13 bases. The CDR3 covers 17 residues. The V gene end was trimmed by 6 bases and the J gene end by 2 bases; junction bases not matched to a gene: 7. The sequenced part of the CDR3 DNA is TGTGCCAGCAGCCAGGGACTAGCGGGATACACCTACAATGAG. This translates into CASSQGLAGYTYNE. The full CDR3 reads CASSQGLAGYTYNEQFF.

Worth noting for this clone: The read falls 3 residues short of the CDR3 end, and the missing part is taken from the germline J gene. V gene TRBV15 combines with J gene TRBJ1-2; possibly TRBD1 for D (5 bases). The CDR3 sequence is 14 residues long. V was pared by 1 base and J by 1 base, with 7 bases between. Germline CDR1 LNHNV, CDR2 YYDKDF (reference sequence). The CDR3 spells CATSRGGLNYGYTF. CDR3 bases read: TGTGCCACCAGCAGAGGGGGACTTAACTATGGC.

About this clone: The sequenced fragment ends 3 residues before the CDR3 boundary, so the rest is inferred from the germline J gene. This chain joins TRBV5-1 and TRBJ2-7; 8 bases align to TRBD2. The CDR3 is 16 amino acids. From germline, CDR1 is SGHRS and CDR2 YFSETQ. The ends lost 0 bases at V and 3 bases at J; junction bases unmatched: 8. The CDR3 here is CASSLAGSGKIYEQYF. The DNA read from the CDR3 is TGCGCCAGCAGCTTGGCTGGTAGCGGGAAAATCTACGAG.

A remark on this clone: The read ends 3 residues early relative to the CDR3; the germline J gene fills the gap. The chain combines TRBV20-1 with TRBJ2-3, with TRBD2 matching 7 bases. Looked up from germline, CDR1 is DFQATT and CDR2 is SNEGSKA (reference sequence). CDR3 size: 16 residues. V was pared by 2 bases and J by 4 bases, with 12 bases of the junction left unmatched. The CDR3 reads CSARHHGLAESDTQYF. The DNA read from the CDR3 is TGCAGTGCTAGACACCACGGGCTAGCGGAGTCAGATACG.

Regarding this clone: The CDR3 is cut off 3 residues early in the read; its end comes from the germline J gene. This chain joins TRBV11-2 and TRBJ2-5; perhaps TRBD2 as D (6 bases). Germline lookup yields CDR1 SGHAT and CDR2 FQNNGV. This CDR3 is 15 amino acids long. V lost 0 bases, J lost 5 bases, and 13 bases lay in between. CDR3 in amino acids: CASSLEPTREETQYF. The part of the CDR3 DNA that was read is TGTGCCAGCAGCTTAGAACCGACTAGAGAGGAGACC. Together with reference TRBV11-2 and TRBJ2-5, the CDR3 gives the full variable domain: EAGVAQSPRYKIIEKRQSVAFWCNPISGHATLYWYQQILGQGPKLLIQFQNNGVVDDSQLPKDRFSAERLKGVDSTLKIQPAKLEDSAVYLCASSLEPTREETQYFGPGTRLLVL.

Points on this clone: The sequence runs out 3 residues before the end of the CDR3; the remainder is reconstructed from the germline J gene. The V gene is TRBV6-4, the J gene TRBJ2-1; 11 bases align to TRBD2. This CDR3 contains 13 residues. CDR1 is MRHNA, CDR2 SNTAGT, per germline. V dropped 8 bases and J dropped 9; count of bases not matched to a gene: 6. CDR3 bases read: TGTGCCAGCTCGAGACTAGCGGGGAGTGAG. Translating gives CASSRLAGSE. The full CDR3 protein is CASSRLAGSEQFF.

The CDR3 DNA, read in part, is TGTGCCAGCAAGGCAGGGCATTCAGTCGCTGAA. Residues: CASKAGHSVAE. The CDR3 reads in full as CASKAGHSVAEAFF. The chain combines TRBV7-2 with TRBJ1-1, with TRBD1 as a possible D gene (5 bases). The sequence runs out 3 residues before the end of the CDR3; the remainder is reconstructed from the germline J gene. The V gene lost 7 bases and the J gene lost 6 bases, with 18 bases spanning the gap. This CDR3 contains 14 residues. Germline CDR1 and CDR2: SGHTA and FQGNSA.

The CDR3 bases that were read are TGTGCCAGCAGTTACGGACTAGCGGGCACAGATACG. Translated: CASSYGLAGTDT. The CDR3 as a whole reads CASSYGLAGTDTQYF. This chain uses TRBV6-2 or TRBV6-3 with TRBJ2-3, with 10 bases aligning to TRBD2. The read ends 3 residues shy of where the CDR3 ends; the end is completed using the germline J gene. CDR3 size: 15 residues. V shed 2 bases and J 1 base; nucleotides not matched to a gene: 0. The V gene's germline CDR1 is MNHEY and CDR2 SVGEGT.

Worth noting for this clone: The CDR3 goes on 3 residues after the read ends, and that part is filled in from the germline J gene. V and J are TRBV28 and TRBJ2-3; D perhaps matches TRBD2 (6 bases). Per the germline V gene, CDR1 is MDHEN and CDR2 is SYDVKM. Trimming left V 7 bases short and J 0 bases short, with 11 bases between. There are 14 residues in the CDR3. The chain's CDR3 is CASKRGTSTDTQYF. The CDR3 DNA, read in part, is TGTGCCAGCAAACGCGGGACTAGCACAGATACG. Filled out from reference TRBV28 and TRBJ2-3, the complete variable domain reads DVKVTQSSRYLVKRTGEKVFLECVQDMDHENMFWYRQDPGLGLRLIYFSYDVKMKEKGDIPEGYSVSREKKERFSLILESASTNQTSMYLCASKRGTSTDTQYFGPGTRLTVL.

Of note for this clone: A junction boundary mismatches the germline segment, possibly from a read error. The read gets to within 3 residues of the CDR3 end, and the germline J gene fills in the rest. V gene TRBV4-2 combines with J gene TRBJ2-3; 9 bases match TRBD2. Germline CDR1 is LGHNA and CDR2 is YNFKEQ. The CDR3 covers 15 residues. The sequenced part of the CDR3 DNA is TGCGCCAGCAGCCAAGGCTCACTAGCGGGAGATACG. Translated, it gives CASSQGSLAGDT. The whole CDR3 protein reads CASSQGSLAGDTQYF.

Concerning this clone: The junction does not match germline at one end; this may be a read error. The DNA ends 3 residues before the CDR3 does, and the rest of the CDR3 is filled in from the germline J gene. The V and J genes are TRBV4-2 and TRBJ2-2; 12 nucleotides agree with TRBD2. This CDR3 spans 18 amino acids. Germline V gene lookup returns CDR1 LGHNA and CDR2 YNFKEQ. The CDR3 spells CASSQDQTSGSRTGELFF. CDR3 DNA, as far as it was read: TGCGCCAGCAGCCAAGATCAGACTAGCGGGAGTAGGACCGGGGAG.